The 18 T cell receptor beta chains below were found in one sample sequenced in a study of T-cell reconstitution after alpha-beta-depleted transplantation in children. TCRbeta library preparation incorporated unique molecular identifiers. TCRdb re-called the PCR reads with MiXCR, one entry per CDR3 protein. The sample includes approximately 520,000 distinct CDR3 sequences, less than 35% of them seen just once. The sample in question was PBMCs from the stem cell graft donor, obtained from the stem cell graft. Receptors were obtained from a human donor who donated a stem cell graft to a child with aplastic anemia.

This clonotype has more than one count but fewer than ten. The chain carries TRBV5-1 and TRBJ1-2; no clear D gene. Germline V lookup: CDR1 SGHRS, CDR2 YFSETQ. The CDR3 runs 14 residues. Trimming removed 0 bases at V and 5 bases at J, with 11 bases between. The CDR3 bases are TGCGCCAGCAGCTTGGTACCCGATGAGTATGGCTACACCTTC. This sequence encodes CASSLVPDEYGYTF.

The V and J genes are TRBV9 and TRBJ2-3, with no clear D. The CDR3 spans 13 residues. V dropped 1 base and J dropped 0 bases, with 3 bases sitting between them. CDR1 is SGDLS, CDR2 YYNGEE, per germline. In DNA, the CDR3 is TGTGCCAGCAGCGTAAGAAGCACAGATACGCAGTATTTT. It yields the protein CASSVRSTDTQYF.

The CDR3 region has the DNA TGTGCCAGCAGCTTAGCCGAGACAGACTATGGCTACACCTTC. As protein: CASSLAETDYGYTF. The rearrangement joins TRBV7-9 to TRBJ1-2; D possibly corresponds to TRBD1 (5 bases). Germline lookup yields CDR1 SEHNR and CDR2 FQNEAQ (reference sequence). The germline V and J ends were trimmed by 0 bases and 3 bases, with 8 bases remaining between them. This CDR3 is 14 amino acids long.

The gene calls are TRBV6-5 and TRBJ2-5; weak D call: TRBD2 (5 bases). Germline V gene lookup returns CDR1 MNHEY and CDR2 SVGAGI. The CDR3 has 16 residues. Trimming cost V 0 bases and J 1 base, with 12 bases left between them. The CDR3 region is CASSYSWQRGQETQYF. The CDR3, as DNA: TGTGCCAGCAGTTACTCCTGGCAACGGGGCCAAGAGACCCAGTACTTC.

This clonotype was recorded a few times. The chain joins TRBV4-3 to TRBJ2-1; possible D gene TRBD1, 6 bases. CDR1 and CDR2 from the germline V gene are LGHNA and YSLEER. V lost 4 bases and J 0 bases, leaving 13 bases between the germline ends. The CDR3 is 16 residues long. The chain's CDR3 is CASSPRGINSYNEQFF. CDR3 bases: TGCGCCAGCAGCCCCAGGGGAATCAACTCCTACAATGAGCAGTTCTTC.

This chain joins TRBV29-1 and TRBJ2-1; D gene unclear. Trimming removed 4 bases at V and 2 bases at J, with 15 bases between. The length of the CDR3 is 15 residues. CDR1 and CDR2 (germline): SQVTM, ANQGSEA. The CDR3 here is CSVVLRLSAYNEQFF. In DNA, the CDR3 is TGCAGCGTTGTCCTACGCTTAAGCGCCTACAATGAGCAGTTCTTC.

The chain has TRBV28 and TRBJ2-1; 7 positions agree with TRBD2. The J segment lost 9 bases and the V segment lost 1 base, leaving 12 bases of the junction unmatched. Germline V gene sequence: CDR1 MDHEN, CDR2 SYDVKM. This CDR3 comprises 16 residues. The CDR3 nucleotides are TGTGCCAGCAGTTTATCCCAGACGGGAGGTAGGGGTGAGCAGTTCTTC. The encoded protein is CASSLSQTGGRGEQFF.

The V gene is TRBV7-9, the J gene TRBJ1-4, with TRBD1 as a possible D gene (6 bases). Germline CDR1 and CDR2: SEHNR and FQNEAQ (reference sequence). The CDR3 extends over 14 amino acids. Trimming left V 5 bases short and J 7 bases short, with 14 bases between. In DNA form, the CDR3 reads TGTGCCAGCAGCCTGGGGGGGGCATTTGAAAAACTGTTTTTT. Protein: CASSLGGAFEKLFF.

This clonotype turned up a few times. The J gene is TRBJ1-1, the V gene TRBV7-2; D not resolved. The CDR3 spans 14 residues. The V gene's germline CDR1 is SGHTA and CDR2 FQGNSA. With 5 bases removed from V and 1 base from J, the gap between germline ends came to 11 bases. The CDR3 protein is CASSPQAGNTEAFF. In nucleotides, the CDR3 is TGTGCCAGCAGCCCCCAAGCGGGGAACACTGAAGCTTTCTTT.

J is TRBJ2-6 and V is TRBV29-1, with D uncertain. The germline CDR1 and CDR2 sequences are SQVTM and ANQGSEA. V was cut by 4 bases and J by 4 bases, with 5 bases left in between. CDR3 size: 12 residues. CDR3 sequence: CSVAQGANVLTF. The CDR3 nucleotides read TGCAGCGTTGCGCAAGGGGCCAACGTCCTGACTTTC.

J is TRBJ2-1 and V is TRBV5-6; 13 bases are shared with TRBD2. The germline V gene encodes CDR1 SGHDT and CDR2 YYEEEE. This CDR3 region has 17 residues. Trimming cost V 4 bases and J 4 bases; bases outside gene matches: 8. The CDR3 nucleotides read TGTGCCAGCAGCCTTACCGGGACTAGCGGGGTATACAATGAGCAGTTCTTC. This gives the protein CASSLTGTSGVYNEQFF.

This clonotype was seen more than once but under ten times. V gene TRBV10-3 combines with J gene TRBJ2-3; no firm D call. Germline lookup yields CDR1 ENHRY and CDR2 SYGVKD. The CDR3 length is 14 residues. Trimming stripped 4 bases from V and 2 bases from J, with 10 bases between. Here the CDR3 reads CAISGALVTDTQYF. The CDR3 DNA reads as TGTGCCATCAGTGGAGCGCTAGTCACAGATACGCAGTATTTT.

The chain recombines TRBV10-3 with TRBJ2-7; D gene uncertain. Germline V gene sequence: CDR1 ENHRY, CDR2 SYGVKD. CDR3 length equals 13 residues. Deletions cut 3 bases from V and 6 bases from J, with 12 bases between. CDR3: CAISDPRFVEQYV. The DNA of the CDR3 is TGTGCCATCAGTGACCCTAGATTCGTCGAGCAGTACGTC.

This clonotype has only a few counts. The V and J genes are TRBV12-3 or TRBV12-4 and TRBJ1-5; TRBD1 matches 7 bases. This CDR3 comprises 16 residues. V gave up 6 bases and J gave up 1 base; unmatched junction bases: 9. CDR3 region: CASSLDRVQSNQPQHF. The CDR3 DNA sequence: TGTGCCAGCAGCCTCGACAGGGTTCAGAGCAATCAGCCCCAGCATTTT.

A few counts support this clonotype. V usage is TRBV5-6 and J usage is TRBJ2-4; possibly TRBD2 for D (5 bases). The length of the CDR3 is 15 residues. Germline loops: CDR1 SGHDT, CDR2 YYEEEE. Trimming took 0 bases from V and 2 from J, leaving 9 bases between them. DNA of the CDR3: TGTGCCAGCAGCTTGGGACACGGGACCAAAAACATTCAGTACTTC. It codes for CASSLGHGTKNIQYF.

This clonotype was counted only a few times. The chain carries TRBV20-1 and TRBJ1-1; D may be TRBD1 (5 bases). Between the trimmed V and J ends, which lost 0 bases and 5 bases, there was a span of 10 bases. In germline, CDR1 is DFQATT, CDR2 SNEGSKA (reference sequence). This CDR3 contains 13 residues. CDR3 coding DNA: TGCAGTGCTAGAGATGGGGGACGGACTGAAGCTTTCTTT. Amino acids: CSARDGGRTEAFF.

This clonotype was counted between two and nine times. The chain joins TRBV20-1 to TRBJ1-2; TRBD1 might be the D (6 bases). The CDR3 spans 12 residues. Per the germline V gene, CDR1 is DFQATT and CDR2 is SNEGSKA (reference sequence). The V gene lost 6 bases and the J gene lost 7 bases, with 15 bases spanning the gap. The CDR3 DNA reads TGCAGTGCCCCAAACAGGGCTTCTGGCTACACCTTC. Residues: CSAPNRASGYTF.

This clonotype has only a few counts. The chain couples TRBV3-1 to TRBJ2-7; D gene unclear. V dropped 4 bases and J dropped 12 bases, with 16 bases sitting between them. Per germline, CDR1 LGHDT and CDR2 YNNKEL (reference sequence). This CDR3 spans 12 amino acids. CDR3 in amino acids: CASSPTALVLYF. DNA of the CDR3: TGTGCCAGCAGCCCAACGGCCCTAGTATTGTACTTC.